This TCR beta chain was sequenced during a study of blood T cell repertoires in COVID-19. Study summary: Sites in the United States, Italy and Spain provided acute and convalescent COVID-19 samples. T cells, B-cell-depleted T cells, or PBMCs provided the cDNA or gDNA that served as material.

CDR1 is MNHEY and CDR2 is SVGAGI in the germline V gene. V shed 4 bases and J 4 bases; nucleotides not matched to a gene: 8. The CDR3 consists of 16 residues. This clone was counted once. Original processing methods: Amplification of reference gene primers provided the estimated nucleated cell counts. Sequenced by immunoSEQ multiplex PCR; TCRdb stores in-frame clones only, minus some. The DNA gave D and trimming, while V, J and clone size come from that table. The sample carries roughly 670,000 clones, 70% to 90% recorded once. The sample consisted of peripheral blood. The source is a woman between 18 and 29 years old with acute or convalescent COVID-19. V gene TRBV6-5 combines with J gene TRBJ2-1; 9 bases match TRBD2. The CDR3 loop reads CASSWIAGGFYNEQFF. CDR3 DNA sequence: TGTGCCAGCAGTTGGATTGCGGGGGGGTTTTACAATGAGCAGTTCTTC.